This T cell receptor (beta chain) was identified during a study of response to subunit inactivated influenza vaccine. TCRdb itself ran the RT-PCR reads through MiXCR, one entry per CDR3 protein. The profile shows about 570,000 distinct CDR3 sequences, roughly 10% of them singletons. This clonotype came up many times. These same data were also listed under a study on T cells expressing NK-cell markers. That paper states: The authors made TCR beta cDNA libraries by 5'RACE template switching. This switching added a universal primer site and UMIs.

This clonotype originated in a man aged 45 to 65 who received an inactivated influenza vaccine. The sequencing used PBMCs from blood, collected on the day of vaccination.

The CDR3, as DNA: TGTGCCAGCAGTGAATCCCGGACAGCCAGCACAGATACGCAGTATTTT. Translation: CASSESRTASTDTQYF. The chain combines TRBV6-1 with TRBJ2-3; weak D call: TRBD1 (6 bases). The CDR3 is 16 amino acids. Germline assignment: CDR1 MNHNS and CDR2 SASEGT. Deletions cut 2 bases from V and 0 bases from J, with 12 bases between.